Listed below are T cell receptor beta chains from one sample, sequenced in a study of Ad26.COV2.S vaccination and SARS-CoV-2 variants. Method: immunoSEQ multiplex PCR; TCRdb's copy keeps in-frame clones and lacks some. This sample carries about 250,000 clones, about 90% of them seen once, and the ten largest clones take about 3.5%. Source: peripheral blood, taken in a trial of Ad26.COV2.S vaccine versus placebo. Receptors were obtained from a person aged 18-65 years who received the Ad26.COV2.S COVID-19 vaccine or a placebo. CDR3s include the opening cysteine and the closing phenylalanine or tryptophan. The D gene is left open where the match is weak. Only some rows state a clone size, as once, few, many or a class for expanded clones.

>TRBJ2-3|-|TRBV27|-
TGTGCCACCGCTCGCGCAGATACGCAGTATTTT
CATARADTQYF
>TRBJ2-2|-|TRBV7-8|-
TGTGCCAGCAGTATGACAGCGAACACCGGGGAGCTGTTTTTT
CASSMTANTGELFF
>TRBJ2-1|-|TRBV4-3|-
TGCGCCAGCAGCCAAGGGCAGCCCCCGGGCAATGAGCAGTTCTTC
CASSQGQPPGNEQFF
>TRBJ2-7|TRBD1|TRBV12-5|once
TGTGCTAGTGGGAGGACAGGGGTTAGCTACGAGCAGTACTTC
CASGRTGVSYEQYF
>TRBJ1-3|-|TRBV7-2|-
TGTGCCAGCAGCGAAGGGCCCCTTCCGGGAAACACCATATATTTT
CASSEGPLPGNTIYF
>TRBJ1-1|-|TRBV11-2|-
TGTGCCAGCAGCTCCGACAGAAACACTGAAGCTTTCTTT
CASSSDRNTEAFF
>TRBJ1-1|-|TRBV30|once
TGTGCCTGGGGCGGGGGGCCGTCGGCTTTCTTT
CAWGGGPSAFF
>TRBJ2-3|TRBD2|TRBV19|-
TGTGCCAGTAGTATAGCCTTGGGCGGGGGGGCGTTGGATACGCAGTATTTT
CASSIALGGGALDTQYF
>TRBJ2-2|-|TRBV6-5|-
TGTGCCAGCACTGGGGAGAGGGGCGGCGGGGAGCTGTTTTTT
CASTGERGGGELFF
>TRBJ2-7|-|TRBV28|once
TGTGCCAGCAGTTTTTCGCCGGGACACGAGCAGTACTTC
CASSFSPGHEQYF
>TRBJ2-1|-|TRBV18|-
TGTGCCAGCTCAAGGGACATCGGGCAGGGTGAGCAGTTCTTC
CASSRDIGQGEQFF
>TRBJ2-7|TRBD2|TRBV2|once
TGTGCCAGCACCTCCCCCGGGGTTAGCGGGAGCTACGAGCAGTACTTC
CASTSPGVSGSYEQYF
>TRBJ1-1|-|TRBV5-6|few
TGTGCCAGCAGCGGCGCAGGGACATTTAACACTGAAGCTTTCTTT
CASSGAGTFNTEAFF
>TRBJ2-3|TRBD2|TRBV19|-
TGTGCCAGTAGTAAACGGGGGGTCGCGAGCACAGATACGCAGTATTTT
CASSKRGVASTDTQYF
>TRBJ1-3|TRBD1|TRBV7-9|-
TGTGCCAGCAGCCCGACAGGGGGTGGAAACACCATATATTTT
CASSPTGGGNTIYF
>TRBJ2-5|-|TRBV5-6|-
TGTGCCAGCAGCTTGGTATGGACACTCCAAGAGACCCAGTACTTC
CASSLVWTLQETQYF
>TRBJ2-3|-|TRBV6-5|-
TGTGCCACTCGGTCTAGCGGCACAGATACGCAGTATTTT
CATRSSGTDTQYF
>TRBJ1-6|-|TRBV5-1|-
TGCGCCAGCAGCTTGGATGGGACGGGTAATTCACCCCTCCACTTT
CASSLDGTGNSPLHF
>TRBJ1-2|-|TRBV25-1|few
TGTGCCAGCAGTGACTCTAACTATGGCTACACCTTC
CASSDSNYGYTF
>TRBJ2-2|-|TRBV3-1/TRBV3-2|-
TGTGCCAGCAGCCTCCAGGGTAACACCGGGGAGCTGTTTTTT
CASSLQGNTGELFF
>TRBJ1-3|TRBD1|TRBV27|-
TGTGCCAGCAGCCGGACAGGTCGAGGGCCGTCTGGAAACACCATATATTTT
CASSRTGRGPSGNTIYF
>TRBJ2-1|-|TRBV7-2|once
TGTGCCAGCAGCCCTAACAGGGAGCGCAATGAGCAGTTCTTC
CASSPNRERNEQFF
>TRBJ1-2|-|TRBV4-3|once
TGCGCCAGCAGCCGAAACAGCATCGACCCTAACTATGGCTACACCTTC
CASSRNSIDPNYGYTF
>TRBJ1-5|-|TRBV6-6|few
TGTGCCAGCAAAGCCCCGATGGGCAATCAGCCCCAGCATTTT
CASKAPMGNQPQHF
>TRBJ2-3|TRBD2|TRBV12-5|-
TGTGCTAGTGGTTCCCGGACTAGTCCAGATACGCAGTATTTT
CASGSRTSPDTQYF
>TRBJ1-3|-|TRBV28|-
TGTGCCAGCAGTTTGATGGGACCAAGGGGCTATGGAAACACCATATATTTT
CASSLMGPRGYGNTIYF
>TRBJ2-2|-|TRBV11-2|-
TGTGCCAGCAGCGCGAGGAAGGGAATTACCGGGGAGCTGTTTTTT
CASSARKGITGELFF
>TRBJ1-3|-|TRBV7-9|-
TGTGCCAGCAGCTTCCCGATCAAGAACCCCTCCGACTCTGGAAACACCATATATTTT
CASSFPIKNPSDSGNTIYF
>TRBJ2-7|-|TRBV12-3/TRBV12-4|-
TGTGCCAGCAGTTTAGCGGGTCACGAGCAGTACTTC
CASSLAGHEQYF
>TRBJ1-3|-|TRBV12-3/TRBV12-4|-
TGTGCCAGCAGTTTTTCGGCTGGAAACACCATATATTTT
CASSFSAGNTIYF
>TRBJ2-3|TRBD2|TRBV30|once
TGTGCCTGGACTATCACTAGCGGGGGGTCCTCTACGCAGTATTTT
CAWTITSGGSSTQYF
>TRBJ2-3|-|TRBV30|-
TGTGCCTGGAGTGTACTGGCGGGGAGAAGCACAGATACGCAGTATTTT
CAWSVLAGRSTDTQYF
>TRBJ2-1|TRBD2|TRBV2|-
TGTGCCAGCAGGGTCGGCGGGGGAGTAGATGAGCAGTTCTTC
CASRVGGGVDEQFF
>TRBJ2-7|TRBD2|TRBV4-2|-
TGTGCCAGCAGCCAAGCCCGGGGGGGGATCTCCTACGAGCAGTACTTC
CASSQARGGISYEQYF
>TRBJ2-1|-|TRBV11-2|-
TGTGCCAGCAGTCCAGAGGGGCCCTACAATGAGCAGTTCTTC
CASSPEGPYNEQFF
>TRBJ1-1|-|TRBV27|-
TGTGCCAGCAGTTTAGTCTACGGGGTGGTGAACACTGAAGCTTTCTTT
CASSLVYGVVNTEAFF
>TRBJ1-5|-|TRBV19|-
TGTGCCAGTAGTATGGGGCAGGGGCGGAATCAGCCCCAGCATTTT
CASSMGQGRNQPQHF
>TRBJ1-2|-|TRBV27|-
TGTGCCAGCAGTACTGGGGGACCCGCCCTAGGCTATGGCTACACCTTC
CASSTGGPALGYGYTF
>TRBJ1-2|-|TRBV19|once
TGTGCCAGCACTAATCTCGGACAGTTAGCTAACTATGGCTACACCTTC
CASTNLGQLANYGYTF
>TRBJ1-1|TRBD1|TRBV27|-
TGTGCCAGCAGTTCCCCAAGCCCTTGGGACAGGGGGGAAACTGAAGCTTTCTTT
CASSSPSPWDRGETEAFF
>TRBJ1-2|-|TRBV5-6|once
TGTGCCAGCAGCCCTGGTGGGGGCGGCTATGGCTACACCTTC
CASSPGGGGYGYTF
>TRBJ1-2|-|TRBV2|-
TGTGCCAGCAGTAACAGGGAGTATGGCTACACCTTC
CASSNREYGYTF
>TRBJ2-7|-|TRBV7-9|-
TGTGCCAGCAGCTTAGGTGCGGCAGGGAACTACGAGCAGTACTTC
CASSLGAAGNYEQYF
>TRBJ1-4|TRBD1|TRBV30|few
TGTGCCTGGAATGACGGACAGGGGGAAGGAAAACTGTTTTTT
CAWNDGQGEGKLFF
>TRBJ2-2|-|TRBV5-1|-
TGCGCCAGCAGCTTGCGAGAGGGATCAGCCGGGGAGCTGTTTTTT
CASSLREGSAGELFF
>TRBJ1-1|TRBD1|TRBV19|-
TGTGCCAGTAGTATCAGGGACAGGGGGCCACGGCTGACTGAAGCTTTCTTT
CASSIRDRGPRLTEAFF
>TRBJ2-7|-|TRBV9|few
TGTGCCAGCAGCCCCGACCTACAGGGGAGGGAGCAGTACTTC
CASSPDLQGREQYF
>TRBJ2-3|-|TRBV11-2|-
TGTGCCAGCAGCCCCTCGTCCTTCCTTAGCGCAGATACGCAGTATTTT
CASSPSSFLSADTQYF
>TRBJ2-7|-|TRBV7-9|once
TGTGCCAGCACCCGAGGGATAGGGCTAGCCTCTGGGTACGAGCAGTACTTC
CASTRGIGLASGYEQYF